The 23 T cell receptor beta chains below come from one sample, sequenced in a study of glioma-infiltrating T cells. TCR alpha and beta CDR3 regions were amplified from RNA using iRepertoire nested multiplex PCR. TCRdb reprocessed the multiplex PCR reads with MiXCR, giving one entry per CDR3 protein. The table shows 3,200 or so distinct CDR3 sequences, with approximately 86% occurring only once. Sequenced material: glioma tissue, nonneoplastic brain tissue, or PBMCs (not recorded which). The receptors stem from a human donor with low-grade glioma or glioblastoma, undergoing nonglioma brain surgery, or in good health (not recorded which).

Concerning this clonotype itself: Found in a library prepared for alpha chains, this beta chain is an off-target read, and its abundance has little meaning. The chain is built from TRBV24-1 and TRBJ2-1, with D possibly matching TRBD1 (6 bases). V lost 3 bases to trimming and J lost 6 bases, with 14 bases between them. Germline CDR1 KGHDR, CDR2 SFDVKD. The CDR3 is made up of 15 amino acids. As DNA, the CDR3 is TGTGCCACCAGTGATGCGGACAGTCCCCCCAATGAGCAGTTCTTC. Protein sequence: CATSDADSPPNEQFF.

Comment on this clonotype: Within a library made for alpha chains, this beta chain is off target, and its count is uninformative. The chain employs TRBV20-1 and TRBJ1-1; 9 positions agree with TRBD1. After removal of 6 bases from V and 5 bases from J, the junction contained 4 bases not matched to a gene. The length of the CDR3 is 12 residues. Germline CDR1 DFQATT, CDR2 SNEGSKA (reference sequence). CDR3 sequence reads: CSAHRGQTEAFF. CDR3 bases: TGCAGTGCACACAGGGGGCAAACTGAAGCTTTCTTT.

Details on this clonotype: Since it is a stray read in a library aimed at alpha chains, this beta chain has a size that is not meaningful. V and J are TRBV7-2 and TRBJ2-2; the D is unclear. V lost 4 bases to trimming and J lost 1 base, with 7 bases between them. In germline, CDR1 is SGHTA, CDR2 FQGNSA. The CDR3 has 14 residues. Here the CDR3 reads CASSSYRNTGELFF. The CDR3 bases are TGTGCCAGCAGCTCATACAGGAACACCGGGGAGCTGTTTTTT.

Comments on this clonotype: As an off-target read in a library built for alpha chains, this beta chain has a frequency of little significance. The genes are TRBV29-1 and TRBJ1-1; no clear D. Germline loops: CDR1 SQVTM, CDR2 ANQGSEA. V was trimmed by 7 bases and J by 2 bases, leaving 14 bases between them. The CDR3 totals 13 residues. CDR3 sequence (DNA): TGCAGCGCCTCCCAACTTTTAAACACTGAAGCTTTCTTT. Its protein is CSASQLLNTEAFF.

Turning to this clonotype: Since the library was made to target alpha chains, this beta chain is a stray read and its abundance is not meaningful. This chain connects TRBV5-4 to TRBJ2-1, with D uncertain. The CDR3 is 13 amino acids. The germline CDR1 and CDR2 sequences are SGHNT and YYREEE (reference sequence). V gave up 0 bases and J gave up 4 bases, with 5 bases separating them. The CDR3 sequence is CASSLVQYNEQFF. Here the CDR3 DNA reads TGTGCCAGCAGCTTGGTTCAGTACAATGAGCAGTTCTTC.

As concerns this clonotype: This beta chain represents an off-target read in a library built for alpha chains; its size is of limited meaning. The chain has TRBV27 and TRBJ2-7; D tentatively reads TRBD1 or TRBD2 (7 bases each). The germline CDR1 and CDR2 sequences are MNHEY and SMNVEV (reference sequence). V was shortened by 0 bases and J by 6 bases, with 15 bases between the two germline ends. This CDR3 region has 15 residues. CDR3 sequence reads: CASSLSSRGGIEQYF. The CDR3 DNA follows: TGTGCCAGCAGTTTATCGTCCAGGGGGGGTATCGAGCAGTACTTC.

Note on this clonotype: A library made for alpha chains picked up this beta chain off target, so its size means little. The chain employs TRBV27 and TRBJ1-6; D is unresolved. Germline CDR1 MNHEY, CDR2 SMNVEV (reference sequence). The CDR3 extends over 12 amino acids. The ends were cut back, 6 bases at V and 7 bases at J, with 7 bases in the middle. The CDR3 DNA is TGTGCCAGCAGGGCGGCCAATTCACCCCTCCACTTT. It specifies CASRAANSPLHF.

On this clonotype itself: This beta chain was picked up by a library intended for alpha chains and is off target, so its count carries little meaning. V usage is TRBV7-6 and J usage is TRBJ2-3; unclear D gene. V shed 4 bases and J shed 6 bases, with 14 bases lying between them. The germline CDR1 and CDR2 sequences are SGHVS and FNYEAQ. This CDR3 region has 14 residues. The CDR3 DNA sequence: TGTGCCAGCAGCTCGGGTCCACCGCCCGATACGCAGTATTTT. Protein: CASSSGPPPDTQYF.

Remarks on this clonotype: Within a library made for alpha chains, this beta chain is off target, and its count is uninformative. The CDR3 region has the DNA TGTGCCAGCTACCCCGGCGGGGCCGAGCAGTACTTC. It encodes CASYPGGAEQYF. The chain combines TRBV2 with TRBJ2-7, with a tentative D call TRBD2 (6 bases). The CDR3 spans 12 residues. CDR1 is SNHLY, CDR2 FYNNEI, per germline. V shed 8 bases and J shed 6 bases, with 14 bases lying between them.

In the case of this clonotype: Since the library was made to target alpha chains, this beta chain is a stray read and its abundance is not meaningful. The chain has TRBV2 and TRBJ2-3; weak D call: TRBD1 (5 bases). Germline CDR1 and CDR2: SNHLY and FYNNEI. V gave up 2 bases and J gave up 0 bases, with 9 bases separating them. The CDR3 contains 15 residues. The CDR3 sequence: CASSETGISTDTQYF. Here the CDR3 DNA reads TGTGCCAGCAGTGAAACAGGAATTAGCACAGATACGCAGTATTTT. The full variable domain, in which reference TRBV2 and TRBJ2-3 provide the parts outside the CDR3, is EPEVTQTPSHQVTQMGQEVILRCVPISNHLYFYWYRQILGQKVEFLVSFYNNEISEKSEIFDDQFSVERPDGSNFTLKIRSTKLEDSAMYFCASSETGISTDTQYFGPGTRLTVL.

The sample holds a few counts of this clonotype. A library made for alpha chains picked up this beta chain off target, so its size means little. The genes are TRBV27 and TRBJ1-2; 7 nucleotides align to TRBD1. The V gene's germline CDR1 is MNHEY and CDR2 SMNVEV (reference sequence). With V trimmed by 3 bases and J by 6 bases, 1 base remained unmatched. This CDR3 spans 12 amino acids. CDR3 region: CASSLTGNGYTF. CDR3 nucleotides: TGTGCCAGCAGTTTGACAGGGAATGGCTACACCTTC.

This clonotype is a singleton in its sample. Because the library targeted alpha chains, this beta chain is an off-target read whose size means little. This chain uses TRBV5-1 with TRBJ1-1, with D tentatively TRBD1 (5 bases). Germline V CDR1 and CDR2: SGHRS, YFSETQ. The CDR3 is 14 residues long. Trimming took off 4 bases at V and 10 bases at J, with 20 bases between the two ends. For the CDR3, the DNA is TGCGCCAGCAGCAAGGCCGTCGGGGGACTTATAGCTTTCTTT. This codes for CASSKAVGGLIAFF.

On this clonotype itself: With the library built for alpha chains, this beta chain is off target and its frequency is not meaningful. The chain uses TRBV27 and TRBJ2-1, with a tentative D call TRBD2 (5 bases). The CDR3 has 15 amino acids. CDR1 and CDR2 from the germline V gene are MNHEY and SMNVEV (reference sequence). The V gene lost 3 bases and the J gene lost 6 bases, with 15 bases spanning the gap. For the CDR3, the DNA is TGTGCCAGCAGTTTGCGGGTCGGATATACCAATGAGCAGTTCTTC. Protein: CASSLRVGYTNEQFF.

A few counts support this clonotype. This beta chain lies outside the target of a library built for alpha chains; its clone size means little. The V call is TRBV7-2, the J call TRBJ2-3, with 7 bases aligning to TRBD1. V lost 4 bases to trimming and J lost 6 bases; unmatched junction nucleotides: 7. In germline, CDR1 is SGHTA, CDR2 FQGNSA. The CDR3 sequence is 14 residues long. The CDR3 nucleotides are TGTGCCAGCAGCTATGAAGGGGGCGCGGATACGCAGTATTTT. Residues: CASSYEGGADTQYF.

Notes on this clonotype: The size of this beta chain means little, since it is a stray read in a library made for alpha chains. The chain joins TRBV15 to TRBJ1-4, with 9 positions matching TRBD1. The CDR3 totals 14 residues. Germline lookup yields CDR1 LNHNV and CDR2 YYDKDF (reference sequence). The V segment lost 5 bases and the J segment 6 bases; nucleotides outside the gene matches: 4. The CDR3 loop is CATSQGQGDEKLFF. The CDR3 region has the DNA TGTGCCACCAGCCAGGGACAGGGTGATGAAAAACTGTTTTTT.

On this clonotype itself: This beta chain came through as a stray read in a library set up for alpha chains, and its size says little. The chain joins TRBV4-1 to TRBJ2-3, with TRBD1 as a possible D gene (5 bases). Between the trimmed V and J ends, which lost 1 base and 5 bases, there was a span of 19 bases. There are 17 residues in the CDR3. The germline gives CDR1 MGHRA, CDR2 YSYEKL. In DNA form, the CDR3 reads TGCGCCAGCAGCCAAGTCCCTAGGGGCGCCACCTTAGATACGCAGTATTTT. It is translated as CASSQVPRGATLDTQYF.

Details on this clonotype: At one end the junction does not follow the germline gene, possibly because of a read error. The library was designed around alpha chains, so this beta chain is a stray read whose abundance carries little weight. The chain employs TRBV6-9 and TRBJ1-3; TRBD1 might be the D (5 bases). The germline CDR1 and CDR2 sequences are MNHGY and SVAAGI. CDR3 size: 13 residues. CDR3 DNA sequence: TGCGCCAGCAGGGACGGGGTTGGAAACACCATATATTTT. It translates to CASRDGVGNTIYF.

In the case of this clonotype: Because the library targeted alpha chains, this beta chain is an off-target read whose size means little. The CDR3 loop reads CSVVGTSGDTQYF. As DNA, the CDR3 is TGCAGTGTCGTGGGTACCAGCGGAGATACGCAGTATTTT. The V call is TRBV20-1, the J call TRBJ2-3, with a possible D match to TRBD2 (5 bases). The CDR3 loop spans 13 amino acids. Trimming shortened V by 7 bases and J by 5 bases, and 16 bases separated the two germline ends. Germline lookup yields CDR1 DFQATT and CDR2 SNEGSKA (reference sequence).

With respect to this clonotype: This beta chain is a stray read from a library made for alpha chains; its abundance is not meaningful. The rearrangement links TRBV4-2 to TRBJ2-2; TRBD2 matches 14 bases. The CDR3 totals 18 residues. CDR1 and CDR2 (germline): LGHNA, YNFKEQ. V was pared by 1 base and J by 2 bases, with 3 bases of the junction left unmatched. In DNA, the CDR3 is TGTGCCAGCAGCCAAGCGGGACTAGCGGGAGTTAACACCGGGGAGCTGTTTTTT. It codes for CASSQAGLAGVNTGELFF.

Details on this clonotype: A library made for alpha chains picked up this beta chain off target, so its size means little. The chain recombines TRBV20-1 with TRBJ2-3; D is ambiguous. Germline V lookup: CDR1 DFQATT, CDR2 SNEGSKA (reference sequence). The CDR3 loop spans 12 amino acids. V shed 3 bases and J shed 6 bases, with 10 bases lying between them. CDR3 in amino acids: CSASMVYDTQYF. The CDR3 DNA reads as TGCAGTGCTAGTATGGTGTATGATACGCAGTATTTT.

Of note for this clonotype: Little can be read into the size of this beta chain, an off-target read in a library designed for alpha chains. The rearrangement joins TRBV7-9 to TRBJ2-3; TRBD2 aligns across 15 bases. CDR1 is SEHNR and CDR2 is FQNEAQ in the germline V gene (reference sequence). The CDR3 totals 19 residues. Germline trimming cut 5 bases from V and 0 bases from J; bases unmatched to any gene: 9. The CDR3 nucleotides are TGTGCCAGCAGCACCAGGACTAGCGGGGGGGATTGGAGCACAGATACGCAGTATTTT. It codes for CASSTRTSGGDWSTDTQYF.

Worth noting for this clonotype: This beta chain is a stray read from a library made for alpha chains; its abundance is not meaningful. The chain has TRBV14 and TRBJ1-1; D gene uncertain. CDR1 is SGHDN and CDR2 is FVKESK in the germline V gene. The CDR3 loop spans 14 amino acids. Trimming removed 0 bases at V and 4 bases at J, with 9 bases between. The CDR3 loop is CASSQDLGSTEAFF. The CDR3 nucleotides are TGTGCCAGCAGCCAAGATCTGGGAAGCACTGAAGCTTTCTTT.

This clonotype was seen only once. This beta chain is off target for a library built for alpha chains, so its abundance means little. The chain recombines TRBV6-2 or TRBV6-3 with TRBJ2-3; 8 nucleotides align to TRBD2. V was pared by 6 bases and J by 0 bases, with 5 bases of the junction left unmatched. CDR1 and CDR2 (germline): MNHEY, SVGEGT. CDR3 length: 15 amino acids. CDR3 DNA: TGTGCCAGCAGACGTGCTAGCGGGAGCACAGATACGCAGTATTTT. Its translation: CASRRASGSTDTQYF.